The sequence of this TCR beta chain was determined in a study of cytomegalovirus exposure and HLA in healthy donors. Study information: Both the approximately 130 validation repertoires and the 550 to 750 first-cohort repertoires used the same platform, as reported by a later analysis.

In its sample, this clone was seen a few times. The antigen remains unidentified. The donors were part of the approximately 130-subject validation cohort, which stood apart from the 666-subject first cohort. Measured with immunoSEQ multiplex PCR; TCRdb has only the in-frame clones, and not every one. The sample contains roughly 180,000 clones, over 65% of which appear only once. Trimming at V came to 5 bases and at J to 5 bases, leaving 7 bases not matched to a gene. Germline-derived CDR1 and CDR2 are PRHDT and FYEKMQ (reference sequence). CDR3 size: 14 residues. General study results and limits: Rare TCR sequences predominated, though certain public TCRs were found in many donors.

The sequence derives from a man younger than 30 in good health and CMV-seropositive. The rearrangement uses TRBV13 and TRBJ1-1; 8 bases match TRBD1. Input material: PBMCs. CDR3 bases: TGTGCCAGCAGCCCCCGGGACAGGAAGACTGAAGCTTTCTTT. As protein: CASSPRDRKTEAFF.